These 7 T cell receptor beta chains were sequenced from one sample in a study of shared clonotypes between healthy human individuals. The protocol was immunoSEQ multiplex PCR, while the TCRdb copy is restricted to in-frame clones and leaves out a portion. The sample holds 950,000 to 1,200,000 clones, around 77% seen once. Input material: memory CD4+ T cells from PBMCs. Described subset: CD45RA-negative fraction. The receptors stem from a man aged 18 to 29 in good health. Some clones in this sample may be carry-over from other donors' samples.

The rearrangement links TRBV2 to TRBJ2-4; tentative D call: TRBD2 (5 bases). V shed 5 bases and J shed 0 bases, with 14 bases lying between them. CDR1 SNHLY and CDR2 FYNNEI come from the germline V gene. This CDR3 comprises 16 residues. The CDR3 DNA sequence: TGTGCCAGCAGTCGTGATAGAAGCGGAGCCAAAAACATTCAGTACTTC. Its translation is CASSRDRSGAKNIQYF.

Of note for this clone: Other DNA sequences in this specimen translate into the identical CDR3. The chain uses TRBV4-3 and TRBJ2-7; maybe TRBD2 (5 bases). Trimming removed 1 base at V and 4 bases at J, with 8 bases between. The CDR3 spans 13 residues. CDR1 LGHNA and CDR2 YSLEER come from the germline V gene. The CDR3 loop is CASSQARGYEQYF. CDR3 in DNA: TGCGCCAGCAGCCAAGCTCGGGGTTACGAGCAGTACTTC.

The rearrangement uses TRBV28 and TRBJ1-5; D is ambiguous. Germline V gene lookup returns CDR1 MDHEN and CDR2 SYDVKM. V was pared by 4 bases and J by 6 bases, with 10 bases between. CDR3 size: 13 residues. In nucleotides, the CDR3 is TGTGCCAGCAGTTGGGGAGAAATTCAGCCCCAGCATTTT. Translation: CASSWGEIQPQHF. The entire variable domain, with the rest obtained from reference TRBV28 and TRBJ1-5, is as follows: DVKVTQSSRYLVKRTGEKVFLECVQDMDHENMFWYRQDPGLGLRLIYFSYDVKMKEKGDIPEGYSVSREKKERFSLILESASTNQTSMYLCASSWGEIQPQHFGDGTRLSIL.

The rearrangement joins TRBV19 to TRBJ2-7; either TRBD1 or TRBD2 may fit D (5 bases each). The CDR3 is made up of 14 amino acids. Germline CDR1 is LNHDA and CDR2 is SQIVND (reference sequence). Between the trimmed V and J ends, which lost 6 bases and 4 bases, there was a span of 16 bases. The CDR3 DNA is TGTGCCAGTAGCACTCCGGGACGGAATTACGAGCAGTACTTC. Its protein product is CASSTPGRNYEQYF. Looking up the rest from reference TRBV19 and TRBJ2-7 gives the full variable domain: DGGITQSPKYLFRKEGQNVTLSCEQNLNHDAMYWYRQDPGQGLRLIYYSQIVNDFQKGDIAEGYSVSREKKESFPLTVTSAQKNPTAFYLCASSTPGRNYEQYFGPGTRLTVT.

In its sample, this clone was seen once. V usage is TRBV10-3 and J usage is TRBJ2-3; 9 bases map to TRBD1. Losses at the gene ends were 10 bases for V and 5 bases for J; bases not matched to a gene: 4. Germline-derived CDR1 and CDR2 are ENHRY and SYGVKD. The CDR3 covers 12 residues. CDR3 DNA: TGTGCCACCGGACAGGGGAAAGATACGCAGTATTTT. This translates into CATGQGKDTQYF.

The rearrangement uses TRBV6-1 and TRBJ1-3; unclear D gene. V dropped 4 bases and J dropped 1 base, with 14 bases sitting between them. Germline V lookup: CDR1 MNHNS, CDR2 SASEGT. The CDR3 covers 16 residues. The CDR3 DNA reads TGTGCCAGCAGTGGAACAGCAACCTTATCTGGAAACACCATATATTTT. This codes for CASSGTATLSGNTIYF.

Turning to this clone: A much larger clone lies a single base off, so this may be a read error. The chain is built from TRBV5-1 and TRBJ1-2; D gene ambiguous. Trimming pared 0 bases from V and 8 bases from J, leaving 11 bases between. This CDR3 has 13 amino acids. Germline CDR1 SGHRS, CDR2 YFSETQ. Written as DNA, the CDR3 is TGCGCCAGCAGCTTGGACGGGAGCCAGGGCTACACCTTC. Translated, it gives CASSLDGSQGYTF.